Below are 21 T cell receptor beta chains sequenced from a single sample in a study of blood T cell repertoires in COVID-19 (dated by TCRdb to about 2020). Library generation was performed with the immunoSEQ multiplex PCR assay. This immuneACCESS table, as held by TCRdb, lists in-frame sequences with V and J called but not all clones. Of the missing ones, under half trace to an unresolved V gene in checked studies; the others have no known cause. The sample table contains more than 90,000 clones; only one count was recorded for about nine tenths of them. In total, the top ten clones hold approximately 15% of the sample. The sequencing sample was made of peripheral blood. The source of these receptors is a man aged 50 to 60 with acute or convalescent COVID-19.

This rearrangement joins TRBV7-2 to TRBJ1-1; perhaps TRBD1 as D (6 bases). Trimming removed 5 bases at V and 5 bases at J, with 15 bases between. CDR1 SGHTA and CDR2 FQGNSA come from the germline V gene. The CDR3 totals 14 residues. CDR3: CASSTGTGKTEAFF. DNA of the CDR3: TGTGCCAGCAGCACAGGGACGGGGAAAACTGAAGCTTTCTTT.

The chain is built from TRBV7-2 and TRBJ2-7; D gene uncertain. This CDR3 spans 12 amino acids. V lost 5 bases to trimming and J lost 6 bases, with 11 bases between them. Germline CDR1 SGHTA, CDR2 FQGNSA. CDR3 region: CASSRTPGEQYF. DNA for the CDR3: TGTGCCAGCAGCCGTACCCCCGGCGAGCAGTACTTC.

The rearrangement uses TRBV5-1 and TRBJ2-5; D possibly corresponds to TRBD2 (6 bases). Trimming took 4 bases from V and 1 from J, leaving 11 bases between them. The CDR3 has 14 amino acids. From germline, CDR1 is SGHRS and CDR2 YFSETQ. CDR3 nucleotides: TGCGCCAGCAGCAAGGAGGGGCTCCAAGAGACCCAGTACTTC. Its translation is CASSKEGLQETQYF. Filled out from reference TRBV5-1 and TRBJ2-5, the complete variable domain reads KAGVTQTPRYLIKTRGQQVTLSCSPISGHRSVSWYQQTPGQGLQFLFEYFSETQRNKGNFPGRFSGRQFSNSRSEMNVSTLELGDSALYLCASSKEGLQETQYFGPGTRLLVL.

The chain is built from TRBV19 and TRBJ1-5, with 7 bases matching TRBD1. CDR1 and CDR2 (germline): LNHDA, SQIVND (reference sequence). The CDR3 is 14 residues long. Losses at the gene ends were 10 bases for V and 0 bases for J; bases not matched to a gene: 6. In DNA, the CDR3 is TGTGCCACGACAGGGAGATATAGCAATCAGCCCCAGCATTTT. The encoded protein is CATTGRYSNQPQHF.

The V and J genes are TRBV5-1 and TRBJ2-3; perhaps TRBD2 as D (6 bases). V lost 2 bases, J lost 2 bases, and 12 bases lay in between. CDR3 length: 15 residues. Germline loops: CDR1 SGHRS, CDR2 YFSETQ. CDR3 in DNA: TGCGCCAGCAGCTTATCCGGGACTGCCACAGATACGCAGTATTTT. It translates to CASSLSGTATDTQYF.

V is TRBV6-2 or TRBV6-3 and J is TRBJ2-7; 9 positions match TRBD1. Per germline, CDR1 MNHEY and CDR2 SVGEGT. With V trimmed by 1 base and J by 3 bases, 10 bases remained unmatched. The CDR3 sequence is 17 residues long. The CDR3 DNA reads as TGTGCCAGCAGTTACTTCTCGGGGACAGGGAGAGGCTACGAGCAGTACTTC. Its translation: CASSYFSGTGRGYEQYF.

The chain couples TRBV7-9 to TRBJ1-6; tentatively, D is TRBD1 (6 bases). The CDR3 consists of 12 residues. Germline values: CDR1 SEHNR, CDR2 FQNEAQ (reference sequence). Deletions cut 5 bases from V and 11 bases from J, with 10 bases between. The CDR3 loop is CASSAQGTPLHF. The CDR3 bases are TGTGCCAGCAGCGCTCAGGGGACACCCCTCCACTTT. The full variable domain, in which reference TRBV7-9 and TRBJ1-6 provide the parts outside the CDR3, is DTGVSQNPRHKITKRGQNVTFRCDPISEHNRLYWYRQTLGQGPEFLTYFQNEAQLEKSRLLSDRFSAERPKGSFSTLEIQRTEQGDSAMYLCASSAQGTPLHFGNGTRLTVT.

The V and J genes are TRBV5-4 and TRBJ2-1, with D maybe TRBD1 (6 bases). The V end lost 2 bases, the J end lost 8 bases, and 11 bases lay between the germline ends. The CDR3 sequence is 13 residues long. Germline V CDR1 and CDR2: SGHNT, YYREEE (reference sequence). The DNA of the CDR3 is TGTGCCAGCAGCTTCAGGGGTATACATGAGCAGTTCTTC. Its protein product is CASSFRGIHEQFF. Together with reference TRBV5-4 and TRBJ2-1, the CDR3 gives the full variable domain: ETGVTQSPTHLIKTRGQQVTLRCSSQSGHNTVSWYQQALGQGPQFIFQYYREEENGRGNFPPRFSGLQFPNYSSELNVNALELDDSALYLCASSFRGIHEQFFGPGTRLTVL.

In this sample, this clone turned up a few times. The chain carries TRBV5-1 and TRBJ2-2; 10 bases match TRBD1. J lost 5 bases, V lost 4 bases, and 5 bases had no gene match. Germline V gene sequence: CDR1 SGHRS, CDR2 YFSETQ. The CDR3 is 15 amino acids. As DNA, the CDR3 is TGCGCCAGCAGCACGGACAGGGGGAGAACCGGGGAGCTGTTTTTT. It specifies CASSTDRGRTGELFF. The whole variable domain, remainder taken from reference TRBV5-1 and TRBJ2-2, is KAGVTQTPRYLIKTRGQQVTLSCSPISGHRSVSWYQQTPGQGLQFLFEYFSETQRNKGNFPGRFSGRQFSNSRSEMNVSTLELGDSALYLCASSTDRGRTGELFFGEGSRLTVL.

This clone was observed a handful of times. The gene calls are TRBV6-1 and TRBJ1-5; possible D gene TRBD1, 5 bases. The CDR3 is 15 amino acids. V lost 2 bases and J lost 7, with 15 bases in between. Germline-derived CDR1 and CDR2 are MNHNS and SASEGT. The CDR3 DNA reads TGTGCCAGCAGTGAACAGAAGGGCTCAGGGCAGCCCCAGCATTTT. Protein: CASSEQKGSGQPQHF.

This chain links TRBV2 with TRBJ2-1, with 13 nucleotides matching TRBD2. With V trimmed by 3 bases and J by 0 bases, 8 bases remained unmatched. This CDR3 is built from 19 residues. CDR1 and CDR2 (germline): SNHLY, FYNNEI. CDR3 protein: CASSDLGLAGRSSYNEQFF. The CDR3 DNA follows: TGTGCCAGCAGTGATCTGGGACTAGCGGGGAGGAGCTCCTACAATGAGCAGTTCTTC. Together with reference TRBV2 and TRBJ2-1, the CDR3 gives the full variable domain: EPEVTQTPSHQVTQMGQEVILRCVPISNHLYFYWYRQILGQKVEFLVSFYNNEISEKSEIFDDQFSVERPDGSNFTLKIRSTKLEDSAMYFCASSDLGLAGRSSYNEQFFGPGTRLTVL.

The genes are TRBV18 and TRBJ1-1, with 9 bases matching TRBD1. The germline gives CDR1 KGHSH, CDR2 LQKENI. The CDR3 length is 15 residues. Trimming removed 2 bases from V and 4 bases from J; junction bases left unmatched: 5. The DNA for the CDR3 is TGTGCCAGCTCACCAGAACAGGGGGCTGTCACTGAAGCTTTCTTT. Protein product: CASSPEQGAVTEAFF.

The chain links TRBV9 to TRBJ2-5; TRBD1 matches at 8 bases. Trimming took 0 bases from V and 2 from J; bases not matched to a gene: 12. The CDR3 is 18 residues long. Per the germline V gene, CDR1 is SGDLS and CDR2 is YYNGEE. The CDR3 loop is CASSVGPVQGAGQETQYF. For the CDR3, the DNA is TGTGCCAGCAGCGTAGGACCGGTCCAGGGGGCAGGACAAGAGACCCAGTACTTC.

V is TRBV6-5 and J is TRBJ1-6; D unclear. The V and J ends lost 3 bases and 6 bases respectively, with 12 bases between them. Germline V lookup: CDR1 MNHEY, CDR2 SVGAGI. The CDR3 runs to 15 residues. The chain's CDR3 is CASSYLILPNSPLHF. The CDR3 nucleotides are TGTGCCAGCAGTTATCTTATTCTCCCTAATTCACCCCTCCACTTT.

This clone was counted many times. The chain recombines TRBV9 with TRBJ1-3; D may be TRBD1 (6 bases). The CDR3 length is 16 residues. From germline, CDR1 is SGDLS and CDR2 YYNGEE. Trimming cost V 5 bases and J 1 base, with 16 bases left between them. Written as DNA, the CDR3 is TGTGCCAGCAGTACTTACCCCACAGGGTCTGGAAACACCATATATTTT. This encodes CASSTYPTGSGNTIYF.

The V gene is TRBV19, the J gene TRBJ2-2; 16 positions agree with TRBD2. Germline CDR1 LNHDA, CDR2 SQIVND (reference sequence). The CDR3 is made up of 18 amino acids. V lost 10 bases to trimming and J lost 5 bases; unmatched junction nucleotides: 13. The CDR3: CATSGTSGGASRTGELFF. Written as DNA, the CDR3 is TGTGCCACTTCCGGGACTAGCGGGGGGGCCAGTCGGACCGGGGAGCTGTTTTTT.

V and J are TRBV7-9 and TRBJ2-5, with 9 nucleotides matching TRBD2. Losses at the gene ends were 5 bases for V and 1 base for J; bases not matched to a gene: 14. Per the germline V gene, CDR1 is SEHNR and CDR2 is FQNEAQ (reference sequence). CDR3 length: 18 amino acids. CDR3 region: CASSDKKRLAGTQETQYF. For the CDR3, the DNA is TGTGCCAGCAGCGACAAAAAGAGGCTAGCGGGGACCCAAGAGACCCAGTACTTC. Full variable domain (remainder filled in from reference TRBV7-9 and TRBJ2-5): DTGVSQNPRHKITKRGQNVTFRCDPISEHNRLYWYRQTLGQGPEFLTYFQNEAQLEKSRLLSDRFSAERPKGSFSTLEIQRTEQGDSAMYLCASSDKKRLAGTQETQYFGPGTRLLVL.

The chain has TRBV3-1 (or the pseudogene TRBV3-2) and TRBJ1-2; no reliable D call. The CDR3 is 14 amino acids. The ends were cut back, 2 bases at V and 7 bases at J, with 14 bases in the middle. Germline V gene data show CDR1 as LGHDT and CDR2 as YNNKEL (reference sequence). The CDR3 region has the DNA TGTGCCAGCAGCCAAACTACCGGGAGAGGTGGCTACACCTTC. It encodes CASSQTTGRGGYTF.

In nucleotides, the CDR3 is TGTGCCAGCAGTTCCCTAAATTCACCCCTCCACTTT. Its translation: CASSSLNSPLHF. The gene calls are TRBV6-2 or TRBV6-3 and TRBJ1-6; D remains ambiguous. Germline V gene data show CDR1 as MNHEY and CDR2 as SVGEGT. Trimming stripped 4 bases from V and 7 bases from J, with 5 bases between. This CDR3 has 12 residues.

V gene TRBV19 combines with J gene TRBJ1-5, with TRBD1 identical over 10 bases. Germline V gives CDR1 LNHDA, CDR2 SQIVND (reference sequence). Losses at the gene ends were 5 bases for V and 5 bases for J; bases not matched to a gene: 12. This CDR3 contains 17 residues. Here the CDR3 DNA reads TGTGCCAGTAGTCCCTGGGGCGGGGGACAGGGGTATCAGCCCCAGCATTTT. Translating gives CASSPWGGGQGYQPQHF.

The chain is built from TRBV3-1 (or the pseudogene TRBV3-2) and TRBJ1-2; weak D call: TRBD1 (6 bases). CDR3 length: 13 residues. Per the germline V gene, CDR1 is LGHDT and CDR2 is YNNKEL (reference sequence). The V end lost 3 bases, the J end lost 8 bases, and 13 bases lay between the germline ends. CDR3 region: CASSQGTNKGYTF. CDR3 coding DNA: TGTGCCAGCAGCCAGGGGACAAACAAGGGCTACACCTTC.